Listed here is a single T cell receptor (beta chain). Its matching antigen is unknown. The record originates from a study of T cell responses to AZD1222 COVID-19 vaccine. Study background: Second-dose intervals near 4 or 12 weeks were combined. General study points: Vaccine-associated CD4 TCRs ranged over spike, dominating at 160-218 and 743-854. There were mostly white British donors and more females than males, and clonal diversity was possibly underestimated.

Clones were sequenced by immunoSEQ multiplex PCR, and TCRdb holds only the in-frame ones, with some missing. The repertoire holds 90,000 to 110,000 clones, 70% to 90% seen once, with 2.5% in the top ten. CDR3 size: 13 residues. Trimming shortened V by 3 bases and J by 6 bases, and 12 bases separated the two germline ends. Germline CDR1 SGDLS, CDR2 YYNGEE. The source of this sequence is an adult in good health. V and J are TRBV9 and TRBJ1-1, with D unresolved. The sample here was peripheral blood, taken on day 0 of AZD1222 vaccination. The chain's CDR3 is CASSAQSGPEAFF. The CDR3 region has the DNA TGTGCCAGCAGCGCCCAATCGGGTCCTGAAGCTTTCTTT.